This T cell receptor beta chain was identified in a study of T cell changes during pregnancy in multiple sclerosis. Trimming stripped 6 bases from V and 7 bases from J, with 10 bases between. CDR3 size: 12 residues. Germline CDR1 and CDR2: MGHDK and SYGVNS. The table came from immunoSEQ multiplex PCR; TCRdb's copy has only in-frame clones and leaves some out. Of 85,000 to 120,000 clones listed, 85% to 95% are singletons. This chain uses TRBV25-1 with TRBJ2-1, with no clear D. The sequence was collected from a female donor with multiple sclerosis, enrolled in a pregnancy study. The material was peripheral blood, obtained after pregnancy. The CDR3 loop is CASSLRPNEQFF. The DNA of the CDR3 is TGTGCCAGCAGCCTCAGGCCGAATGAGCAGTTCTTC.